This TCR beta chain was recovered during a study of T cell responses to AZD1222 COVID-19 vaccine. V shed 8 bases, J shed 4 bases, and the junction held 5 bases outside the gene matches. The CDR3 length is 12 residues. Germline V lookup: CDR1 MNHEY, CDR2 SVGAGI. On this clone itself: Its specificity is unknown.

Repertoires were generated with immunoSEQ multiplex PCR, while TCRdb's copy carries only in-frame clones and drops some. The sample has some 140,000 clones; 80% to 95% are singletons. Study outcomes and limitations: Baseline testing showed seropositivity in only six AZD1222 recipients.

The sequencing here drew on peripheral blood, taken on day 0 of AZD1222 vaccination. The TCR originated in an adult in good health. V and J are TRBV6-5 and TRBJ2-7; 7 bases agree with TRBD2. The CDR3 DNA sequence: TGTGCCAGCGGCCAGCGGGATTACGAGCAGTACTTC. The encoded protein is CASGQRDYEQYF.